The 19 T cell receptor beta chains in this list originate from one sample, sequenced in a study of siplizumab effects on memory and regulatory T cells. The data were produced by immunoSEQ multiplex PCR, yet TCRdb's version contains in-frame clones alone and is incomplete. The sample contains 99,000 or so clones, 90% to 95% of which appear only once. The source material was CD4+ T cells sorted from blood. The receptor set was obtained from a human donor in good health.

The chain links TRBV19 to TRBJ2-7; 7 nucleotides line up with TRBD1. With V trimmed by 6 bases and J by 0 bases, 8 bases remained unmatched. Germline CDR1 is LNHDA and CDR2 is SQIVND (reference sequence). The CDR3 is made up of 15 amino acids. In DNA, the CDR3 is TGTGCCAGTAGAATGGGACAGCGGAGCTCCTACGAGCAGTACTTC. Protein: CASRMGQRSSYEQYF.

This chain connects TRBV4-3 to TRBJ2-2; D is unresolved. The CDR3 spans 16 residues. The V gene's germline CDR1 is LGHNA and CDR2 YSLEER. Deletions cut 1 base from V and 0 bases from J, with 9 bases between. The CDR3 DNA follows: TGCGCCAGCAGCCAAGCCGGCGTCGCGAACACCGGGGAGCTGTTTTTT. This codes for CASSQAGVANTGELFF.

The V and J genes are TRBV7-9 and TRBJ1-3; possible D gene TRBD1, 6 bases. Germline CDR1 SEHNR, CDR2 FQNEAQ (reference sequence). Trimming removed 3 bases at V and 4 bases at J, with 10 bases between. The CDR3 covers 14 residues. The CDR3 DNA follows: TGTGCCAGCAGCTTTGGACAGACCGGAAACACCATATATTTT. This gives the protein CASSFGQTGNTIYF.

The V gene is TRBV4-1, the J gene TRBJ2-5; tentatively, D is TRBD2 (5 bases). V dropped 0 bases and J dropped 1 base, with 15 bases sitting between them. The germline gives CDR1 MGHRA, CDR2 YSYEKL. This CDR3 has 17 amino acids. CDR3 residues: CASSQDPVGAIQETQYF. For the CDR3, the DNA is TGCGCCAGCAGCCAAGATCCCGTGGGAGCCATCCAAGAGACCCAGTACTTC.

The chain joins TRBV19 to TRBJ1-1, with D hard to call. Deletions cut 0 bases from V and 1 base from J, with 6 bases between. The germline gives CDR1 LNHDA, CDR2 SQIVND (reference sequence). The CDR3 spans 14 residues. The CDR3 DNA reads TGTGCCAGTAGTATAGAAACTCAGAACACTGAAGCTTTCTTT. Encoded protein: CASSIETQNTEAFF.

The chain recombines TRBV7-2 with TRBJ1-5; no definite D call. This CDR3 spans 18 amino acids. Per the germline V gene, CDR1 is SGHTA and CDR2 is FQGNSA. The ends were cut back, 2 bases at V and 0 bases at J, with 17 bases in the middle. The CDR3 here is CASSLRAPPHGSNQPQHF. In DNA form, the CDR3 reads TGTGCCAGCAGCTTACGGGCACCTCCCCACGGTAGCAATCAGCCCCAGCATTTT.

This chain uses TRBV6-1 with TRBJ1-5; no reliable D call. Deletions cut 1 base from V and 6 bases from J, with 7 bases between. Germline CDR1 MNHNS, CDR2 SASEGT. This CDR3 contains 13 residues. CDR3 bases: TGTGCCAGCAGTGAAGTAGATGGTCAGCCCCAGCATTTT. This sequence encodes CASSEVDGQPQHF.

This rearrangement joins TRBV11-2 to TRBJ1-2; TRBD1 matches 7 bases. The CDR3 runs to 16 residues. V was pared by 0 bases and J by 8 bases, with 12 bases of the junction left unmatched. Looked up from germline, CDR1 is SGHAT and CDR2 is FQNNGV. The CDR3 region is CASSLDQGRGFGGYTF. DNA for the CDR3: TGTGCCAGCAGCTTAGATCAGGGCAGGGGGTTCGGCGGCTACACCTTC.

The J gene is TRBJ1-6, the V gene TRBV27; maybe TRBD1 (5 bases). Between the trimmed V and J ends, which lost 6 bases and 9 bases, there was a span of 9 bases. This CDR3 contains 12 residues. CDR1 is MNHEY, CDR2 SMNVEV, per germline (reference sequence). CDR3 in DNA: TGTGCCAGCAGCACGAGGGGTTCACCCCTCCACTTT. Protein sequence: CASSTRGSPLHF.

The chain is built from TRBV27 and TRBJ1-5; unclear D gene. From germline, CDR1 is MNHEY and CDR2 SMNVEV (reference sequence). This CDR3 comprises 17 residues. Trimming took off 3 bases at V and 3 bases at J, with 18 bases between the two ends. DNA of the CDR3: TGTGCCAGCAGTTTGTTCTCTCCCGGGTTTGTCAATCAGCCCCAGCATTTT. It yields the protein CASSLFSPGFVNQPQHF.

CDR3 residues: CAWSGTGGRGNEKLFF. CDR3 sequence (DNA): TGTGCCTGGAGCGGGACAGGGGGTAGAGGAAATGAAAAACTGTTTTTT. This chain connects TRBV30 to TRBJ1-4; 11 bases line up with TRBD1. V lost 3 bases to trimming and J lost 5 bases; unmatched junction nucleotides: 8. Germline V lookup: CDR1 GTSNPN, CDR2 SVGIG (reference sequence). The CDR3 is 16 amino acids.

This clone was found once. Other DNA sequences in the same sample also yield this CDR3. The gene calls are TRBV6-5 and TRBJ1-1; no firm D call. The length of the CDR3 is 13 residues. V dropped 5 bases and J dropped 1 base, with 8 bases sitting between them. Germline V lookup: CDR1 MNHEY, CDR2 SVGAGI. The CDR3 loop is CASSPPWNTEAFF. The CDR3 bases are TGTGCCAGCAGTCCCCCATGGAACACTGAAGCTTTCTTT.

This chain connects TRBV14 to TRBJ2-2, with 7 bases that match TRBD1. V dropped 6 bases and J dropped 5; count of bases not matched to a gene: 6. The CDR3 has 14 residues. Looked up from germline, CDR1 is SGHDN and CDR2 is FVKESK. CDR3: CASRQTGKTGELFF. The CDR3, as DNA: TGTGCCAGCAGGCAGACAGGGAAAACCGGGGAGCTGTTTTTT.

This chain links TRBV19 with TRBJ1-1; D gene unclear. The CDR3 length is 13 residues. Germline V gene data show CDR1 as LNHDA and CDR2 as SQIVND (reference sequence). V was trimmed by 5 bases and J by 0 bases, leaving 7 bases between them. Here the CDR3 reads CASSPKLNTEAFF. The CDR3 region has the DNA TGTGCCAGTAGTCCAAAGCTGAACACTGAAGCTTTCTTT.

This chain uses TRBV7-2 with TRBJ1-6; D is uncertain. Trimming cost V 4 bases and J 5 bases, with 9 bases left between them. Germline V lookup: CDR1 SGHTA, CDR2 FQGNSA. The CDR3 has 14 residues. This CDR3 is CASSWRSNNSPLHF. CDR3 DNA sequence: TGTGCCAGCAGCTGGAGAAGCAATAATTCACCCCTCCACTTT.

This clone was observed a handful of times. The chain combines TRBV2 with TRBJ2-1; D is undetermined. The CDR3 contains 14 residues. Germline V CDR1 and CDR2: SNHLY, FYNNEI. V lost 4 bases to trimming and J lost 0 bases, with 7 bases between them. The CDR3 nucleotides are TGTGCCAGCAGTGCAACGAGCTCCTACAATGAGCAGTTCTTC. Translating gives CASSATSSYNEQFF.

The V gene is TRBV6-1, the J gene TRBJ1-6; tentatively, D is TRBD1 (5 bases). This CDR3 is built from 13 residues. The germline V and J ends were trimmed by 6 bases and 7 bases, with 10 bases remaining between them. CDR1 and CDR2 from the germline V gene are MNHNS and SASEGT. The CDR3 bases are TGTGCCAGCAGGATCAGGGAAAATTCACCCCTCCACTTT. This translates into CASRIRENSPLHF.

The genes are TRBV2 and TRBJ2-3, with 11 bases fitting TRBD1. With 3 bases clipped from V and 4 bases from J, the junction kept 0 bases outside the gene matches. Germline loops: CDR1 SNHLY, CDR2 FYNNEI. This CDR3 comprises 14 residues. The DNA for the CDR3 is TGTGCCAGCAGTGAGGGACAGGGGGCAGATACGCAGTATTTT. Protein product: CASSEGQGADTQYF.

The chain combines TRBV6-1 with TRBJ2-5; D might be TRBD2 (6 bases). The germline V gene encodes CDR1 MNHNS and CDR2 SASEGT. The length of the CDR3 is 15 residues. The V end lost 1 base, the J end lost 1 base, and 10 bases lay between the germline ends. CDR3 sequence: CASSEGGGIQETQYF. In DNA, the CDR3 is TGTGCCAGCAGTGAAGGGGGAGGAATCCAAGAGACCCAGTACTTC.